A selection of T cell receptor beta chains follows, all from one sample in a study of T cell repertoires in cytomegalovirus infection. These receptors' targets are unknown. Via MiXCR, TCRdb re-called the reads, giving one row per CDR3 protein. The sample has approximately 590,000 distinct CDR3 sequences, approximately 40% seen once. Here the sequenced sample was cultured PBMCs, taken from culture after CMV antigen stimulation. Source of these receptors: a human donor in good health (CMV status not recorded). Some clones in this sample may be carry-over from other donors' samples. The CDR3 runs from the conserved cysteine through the conserved F or W. Each record gives: J gene, V gene, clone size, CDR3 protein. Only part of the rows carry a size: once, few, many, or a class if the clone is expanded.

J gene: TRBJ2-5
V gene: TRBV10-3
clone size: NA
CDR3 protein: CAISRTSGDQETQYF

J gene: TRBJ1-1
V gene: TRBV20-1
clone size: NA
CDR3 protein: CSARGHDRKMNTEAFF

J gene: TRBJ2-1
V gene: TRBV7-8
clone size: NA
CDR3 protein: CASSLWTSGGAASNEQFF

J gene: TRBJ1-1
V gene: TRBV7-2
clone size: many
CDR3 protein: CASSLGLGRSNTEAFF

J gene: TRBJ2-7
V gene: TRBV19
clone size: NA
CDR3 protein: CASSIAGTRSYEQYF

J gene: TRBJ1-1
V gene: TRBV19
clone size: NA
CDR3 protein: CASSNGRFTEAFF

J gene: TRBJ2-7
V gene: TRBV6-2/TRBV6-3
clone size: NA
CDR3 protein: CASSRGLAEAYEQYF

J gene: TRBJ1-2
V gene: TRBV7-6
clone size: NA
CDR3 protein: CASSLGGSIGYTF

J gene: TRBJ2-2
V gene: TRBV11-2
clone size: NA
CDR3 protein: CASSTPISGADTGELFF

J gene: TRBJ2-3
V gene: TRBV7-2
clone size: few
CDR3 protein: CASSFTGDTQYF

J gene: TRBJ2-1
V gene: TRBV7-6
clone size: many
CDR3 protein: CASSPQGTRAYNEQFF

J gene: TRBJ1-2
V gene: TRBV9
clone size: few
CDR3 protein: CASSVVEDPYGYTF

J gene: TRBJ1-5
V gene: TRBV4-3
clone size: few
CDR3 protein: CASSQDSRDQPQHF

J gene: TRBJ2-2
V gene: TRBV10-2
clone size: NA
CDR3 protein: CASSGDMPGELFF

J gene: TRBJ2-7
V gene: TRBV20-1
clone size: NA
CDR3 protein: CSARAPGLGNEQYF

J gene: TRBJ1-3
V gene: TRBV19
clone size: NA
CDR3 protein: CASRPTGLLSGNTIYF

J gene: TRBJ2-1
V gene: TRBV6-1
clone size: NA
CDR3 protein: CASRHLTGYNEQFF

J gene: TRBJ1-1
V gene: TRBV5-1
clone size: few
CDR3 protein: CASSVGQGGRAFF

J gene: TRBJ1-5
V gene: TRBV18
clone size: few
CDR3 protein: CASSPGGGGNQPQHF

J gene: TRBJ2-1
V gene: TRBV6-1
clone size: few
CDR3 protein: CASRLQRNYNEQFF

J gene: TRBJ2-1
V gene: TRBV7-2
clone size: NA
CDR3 protein: CASSPGSGRASYNEQFF

J gene: TRBJ2-1
V gene: TRBV7-7
clone size: few
CDR3 protein: CASSLATGIGNEQFF

J gene: TRBJ2-5
V gene: TRBV7-2
clone size: NA
CDR3 protein: CASSLVDAETQYF

J gene: TRBJ2-3
V gene: TRBV7-2
clone size: few
CDR3 protein: CASSLLGGGARDTQYF

J gene: TRBJ2-1
V gene: TRBV7-2
clone size: few
CDR3 protein: CASRLGVGSYNEQFF

J gene: TRBJ1-3
V gene: TRBV9
clone size: NA
CDR3 protein: CASSVPRTGAMVNTIYF

J gene: TRBJ2-3
V gene: TRBV7-2
clone size: few
CDR3 protein: CASSLYRFLGDTQYF

J gene: TRBJ2-7
V gene: TRBV7-9
clone size: NA
CDR3 protein: CASSFTSGRFDEQYF

J gene: TRBJ1-4
V gene: TRBV12-5
clone size: NA
CDR3 protein: CASGLVGFNEKLFF

J gene: TRBJ1-5
V gene: TRBV7-8
clone size: few
CDR3 protein: CASGIGTGFRPQHF

J gene: TRBJ1-1
V gene: TRBV7-2
clone size: NA
CDR3 protein: CASSLEWSTPAFF

J gene: TRBJ1-4
V gene: TRBV10-3
clone size: few
CDR3 protein: CAISRDRNEKLFF

J gene: TRBJ2-3
V gene: TRBV7-9
clone size: few
CDR3 protein: CASRLSQLGSSTDTQYF

J gene: TRBJ2-1
V gene: TRBV2
clone size: NA
CDR3 protein: CASTKLAAEQFF

J gene: TRBJ2-5
V gene: TRBV7-4
clone size: NA
CDR3 protein: CASSSDLQATETQYF

J gene: TRBJ1-1
V gene: TRBV7-8
clone size: few
CDR3 protein: CASSPDRGPNTEAFF

J gene: TRBJ1-2
V gene: TRBV7-2
clone size: NA
CDR3 protein: CASRTMEDGYTF

J gene: TRBJ2-3
V gene: TRBV12-3/TRBV12-4
clone size: NA
CDR3 protein: CASTFRLPSTDTQYF

J gene: TRBJ1-2
V gene: TRBV7-2
clone size: few
CDR3 protein: CASSSRDRGWANYGYTF

J gene: TRBJ1-2
V gene: TRBV28
clone size: NA
CDR3 protein: CASSPTGTPSNYGYTF

J gene: TRBJ2-5
V gene: TRBV24-1
clone size: NA
CDR3 protein: CATSDWEETQYF

J gene: TRBJ1-5
V gene: TRBV6-6
clone size: NA
CDR3 protein: CASSREVDHQPQHF

J gene: TRBJ2-7
V gene: TRBV7-6
clone size: few
CDR3 protein: CAITIAGGTEQYF

J gene: TRBJ2-3
V gene: TRBV6-1
clone size: many
CDR3 protein: CASSFTSGGRPDTQYF

J gene: TRBJ1-4
V gene: TRBV18
clone size: NA
CDR3 protein: CASSPEVSNEKLFF

J gene: TRBJ1-5
V gene: TRBV7-2
clone size: NA
CDR3 protein: CASSQGAYQPQHF